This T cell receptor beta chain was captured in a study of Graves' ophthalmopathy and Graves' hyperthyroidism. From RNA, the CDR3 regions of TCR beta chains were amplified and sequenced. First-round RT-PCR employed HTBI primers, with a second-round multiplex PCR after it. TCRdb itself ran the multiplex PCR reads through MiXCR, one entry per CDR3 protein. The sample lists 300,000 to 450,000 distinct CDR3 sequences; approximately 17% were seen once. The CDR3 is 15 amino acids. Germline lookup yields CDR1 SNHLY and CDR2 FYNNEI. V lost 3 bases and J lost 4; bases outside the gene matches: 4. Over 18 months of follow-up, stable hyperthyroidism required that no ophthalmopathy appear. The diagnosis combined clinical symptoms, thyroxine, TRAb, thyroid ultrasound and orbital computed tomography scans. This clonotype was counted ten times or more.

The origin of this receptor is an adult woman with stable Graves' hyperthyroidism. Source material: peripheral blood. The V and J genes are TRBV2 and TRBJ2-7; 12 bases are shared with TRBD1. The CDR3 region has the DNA TGTGCCAGCAGTGAGGGACAGGGGGCGTTTTACGAGCAGTACTTC. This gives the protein CASSEGQGAFYEQYF.